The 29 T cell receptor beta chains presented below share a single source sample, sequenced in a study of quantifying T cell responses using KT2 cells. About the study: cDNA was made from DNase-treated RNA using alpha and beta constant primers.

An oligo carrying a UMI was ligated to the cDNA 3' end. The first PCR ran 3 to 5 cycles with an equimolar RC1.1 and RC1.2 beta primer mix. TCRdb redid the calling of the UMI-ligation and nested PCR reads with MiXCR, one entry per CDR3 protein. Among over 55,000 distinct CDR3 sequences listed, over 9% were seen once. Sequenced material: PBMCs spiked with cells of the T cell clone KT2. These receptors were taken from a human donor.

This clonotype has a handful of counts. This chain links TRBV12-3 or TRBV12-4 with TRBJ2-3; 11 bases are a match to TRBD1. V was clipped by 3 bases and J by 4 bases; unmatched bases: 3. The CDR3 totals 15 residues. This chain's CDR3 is CASSFMGQGADTQYF. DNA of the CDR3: TGTGCCAGCAGTTTTATGGGACAGGGGGCAGATACGCAGTATTTT.

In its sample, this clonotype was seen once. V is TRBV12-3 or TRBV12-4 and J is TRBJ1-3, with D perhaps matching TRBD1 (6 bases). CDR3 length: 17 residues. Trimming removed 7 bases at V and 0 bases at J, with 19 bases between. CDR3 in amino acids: CASKPTGHLRSGNTIYF. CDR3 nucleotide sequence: TGTGCCAGCAAGCCGACAGGCCATCTACGCTCTGGAAACACCATATATTTT.

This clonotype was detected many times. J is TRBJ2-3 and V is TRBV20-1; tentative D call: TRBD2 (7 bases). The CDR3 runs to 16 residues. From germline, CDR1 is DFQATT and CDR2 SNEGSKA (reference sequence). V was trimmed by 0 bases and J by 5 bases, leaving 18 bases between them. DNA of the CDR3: TGCAGTGCTAGAGAACTGGGGGGGGGCCGAGGAGATACGCAGTATTTT. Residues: CSARELGGGRGDTQYF.

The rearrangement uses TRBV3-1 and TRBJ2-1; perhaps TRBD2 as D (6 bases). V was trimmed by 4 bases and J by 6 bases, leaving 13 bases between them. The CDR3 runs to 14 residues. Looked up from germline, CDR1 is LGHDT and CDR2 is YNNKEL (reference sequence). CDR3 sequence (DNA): TGTGCCAGCAGCCCCCAACTAGCTTCCAATGAGCAGTTCTTC. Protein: CASSPQLASNEQFF.

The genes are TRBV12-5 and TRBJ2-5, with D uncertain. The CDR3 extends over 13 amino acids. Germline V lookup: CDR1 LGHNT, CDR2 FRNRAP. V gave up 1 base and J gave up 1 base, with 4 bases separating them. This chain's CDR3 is CASGLESQETQYF. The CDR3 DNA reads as TGTGCTAGTGGTTTGGAGAGCCAAGAGACCCAGTACTTC.

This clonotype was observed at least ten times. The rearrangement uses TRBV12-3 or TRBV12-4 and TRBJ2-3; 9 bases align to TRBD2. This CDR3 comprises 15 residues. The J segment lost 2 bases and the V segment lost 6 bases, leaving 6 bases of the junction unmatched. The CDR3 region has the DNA TGTGCCAGCAGCCTTAGCGGGGGACCCACAGATACGCAGTATTTT. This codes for CASSLSGGPTDTQYF.

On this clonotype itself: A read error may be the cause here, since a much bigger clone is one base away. CDR3 sequence: CASLAGGVEALF. The CDR3 bases are TGTGCCAGCTTGGCAGGGGGCGTTGAAGCTTTATTT. V is TRBV2 and J is TRBJ1-1; TRBD1 aligns across 8 bases. This CDR3 region has 12 residues. Germline CDR1 and CDR2: SNHLY and FYNNEI. The whole variable domain, remainder taken from reference TRBV2 and TRBJ1-1, is EPEVTQTPSHQVTQMGQEVILRCVPISNHLYFYWYRQILGQKVEFLVSFYNNEISEKSEIFDDQFSVERPDGSNFTLKIRSTKLEDSAMYFCASLAGGVEALFGQGTRLTVV.

The CDR3 sequence is CASCPNRVTEAFF. The DNA of the CDR3 is TGTGCCAGTTGCCCGAACAGGGTGACTGAAGCTTTCTTT. The chain joins TRBV6-2 or TRBV6-3 to TRBJ1-1; D may be TRBD1 (6 bases). The germline V gene encodes CDR1 MNHEY and CDR2 SVGEGT. Trimming removed 9 bases at V and 5 bases at J, with 16 bases between. This CDR3 region has 13 residues.

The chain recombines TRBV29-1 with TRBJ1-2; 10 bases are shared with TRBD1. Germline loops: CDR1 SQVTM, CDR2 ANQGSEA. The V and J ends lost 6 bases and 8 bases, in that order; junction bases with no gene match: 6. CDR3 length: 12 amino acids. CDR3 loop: CSVEPGQGGYTF. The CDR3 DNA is TGCAGCGTGGAACCGGGACAGGGGGGCTACACCTTC.

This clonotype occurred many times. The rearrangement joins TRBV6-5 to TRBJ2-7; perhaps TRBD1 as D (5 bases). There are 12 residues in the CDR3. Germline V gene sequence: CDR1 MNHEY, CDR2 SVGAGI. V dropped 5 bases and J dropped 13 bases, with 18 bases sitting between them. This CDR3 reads CASSQPPGKCYF. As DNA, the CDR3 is TGTGCCAGCAGTCAACCCCCAGGGAAATGTTACTTC.

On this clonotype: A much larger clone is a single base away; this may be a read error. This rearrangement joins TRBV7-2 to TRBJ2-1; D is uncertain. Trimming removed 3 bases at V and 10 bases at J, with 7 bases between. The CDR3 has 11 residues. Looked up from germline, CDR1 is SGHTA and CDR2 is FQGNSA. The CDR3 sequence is CASSFTQEQFF. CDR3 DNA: TGTGCCAGCAGCTTTACTCAGGAGCAGTTCTTC.

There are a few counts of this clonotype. CDR3 nucleotides: TGTGCCAGCAACGTCCACGTAGGTGACAGGCCATCCTACGAGCAGTACTTC. Protein product: CASNVHVGDRPSYEQYF. The V gene is TRBV28, the J gene TRBJ2-7; the D gene is possibly TRBD1 (6 bases). V was pared by 7 bases and J by 1 base, with 23 bases between. CDR3 length: 17 residues. Per germline, CDR1 MDHEN and CDR2 SYDVKM. Together with reference TRBV28 and TRBJ2-7, the CDR3 gives the full variable domain: DVKVTQSSRYLVKRTGEKVFLECVQDMDHENMFWYRQDPGLGLRLIYFSYDVKMKEKGDIPEGYSVSREKKERFSLILESASTNQTSMYLCASNVHVGDRPSYEQYFGPGTRLTVT.

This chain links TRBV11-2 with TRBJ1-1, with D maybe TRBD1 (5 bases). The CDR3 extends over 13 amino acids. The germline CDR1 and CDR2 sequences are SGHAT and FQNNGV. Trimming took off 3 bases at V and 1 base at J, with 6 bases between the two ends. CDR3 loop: CASSFGGNTEAFF. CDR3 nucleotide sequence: TGTGCCAGCAGCTTTGGGGGGAACACTGAAGCTTTCTTT.

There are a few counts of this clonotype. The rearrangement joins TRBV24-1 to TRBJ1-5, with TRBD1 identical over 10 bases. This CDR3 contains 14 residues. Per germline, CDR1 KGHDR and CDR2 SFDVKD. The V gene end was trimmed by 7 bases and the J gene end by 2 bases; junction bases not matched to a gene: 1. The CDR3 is CATSGTGGNQPQHF. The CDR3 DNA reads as TGTGCCACCAGCGGGACAGGGGGCAATCAGCCCCAGCATTTT.

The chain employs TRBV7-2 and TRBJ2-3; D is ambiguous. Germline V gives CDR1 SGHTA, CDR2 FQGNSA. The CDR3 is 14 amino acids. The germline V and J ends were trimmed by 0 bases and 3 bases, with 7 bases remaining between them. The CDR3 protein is CASSLAGRTDTQYF. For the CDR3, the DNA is TGTGCCAGCAGCTTAGCGGGTAGGACAGATACGCAGTATTTT.

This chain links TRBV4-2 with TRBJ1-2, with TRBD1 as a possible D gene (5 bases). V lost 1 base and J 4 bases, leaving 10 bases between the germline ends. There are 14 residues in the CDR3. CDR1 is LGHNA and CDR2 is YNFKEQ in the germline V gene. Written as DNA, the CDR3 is TGTGCCAGCAGCCAAGGGGAGACAGCCTATGGCTACACCTTC. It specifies CASSQGETAYGYTF.

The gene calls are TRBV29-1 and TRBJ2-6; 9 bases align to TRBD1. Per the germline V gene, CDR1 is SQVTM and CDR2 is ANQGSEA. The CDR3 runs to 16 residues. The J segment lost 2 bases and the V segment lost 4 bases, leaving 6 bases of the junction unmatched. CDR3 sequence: CSVGRQGGAGANVLTF. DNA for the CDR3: TGCAGCGTTGGGAGACAGGGGGGTGCTGGGGCCAACGTCCTGACTTTC.

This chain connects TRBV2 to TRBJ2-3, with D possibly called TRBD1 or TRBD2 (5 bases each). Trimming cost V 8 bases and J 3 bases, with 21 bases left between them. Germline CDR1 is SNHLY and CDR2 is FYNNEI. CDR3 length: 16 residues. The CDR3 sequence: CASRGGGLAWTDTQYF. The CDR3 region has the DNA TGTGCCAGCCGTGGGGGTGGCCTAGCCTGGACAGATACGCAGTATTTT.

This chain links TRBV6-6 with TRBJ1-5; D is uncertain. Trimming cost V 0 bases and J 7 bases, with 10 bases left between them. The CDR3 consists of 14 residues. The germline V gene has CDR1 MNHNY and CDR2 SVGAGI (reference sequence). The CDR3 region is CASSYSGDWQPQHF. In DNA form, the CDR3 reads TGTGCCAGCAGTTACTCTGGGGATTGGCAGCCCCAGCATTTT.

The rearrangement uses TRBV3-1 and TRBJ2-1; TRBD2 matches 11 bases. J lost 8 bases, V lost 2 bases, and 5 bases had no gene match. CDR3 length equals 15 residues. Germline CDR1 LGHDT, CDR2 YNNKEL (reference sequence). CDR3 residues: CASSQSYSGRDEQFF. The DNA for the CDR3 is TGTGCCAGCAGCCAAAGTTATAGCGGGAGGGATGAGCAGTTCTTC.

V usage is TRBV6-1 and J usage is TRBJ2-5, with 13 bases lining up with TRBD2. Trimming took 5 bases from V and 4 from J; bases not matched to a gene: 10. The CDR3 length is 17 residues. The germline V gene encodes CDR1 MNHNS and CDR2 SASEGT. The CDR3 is CASSQNFRTSGGETQYF. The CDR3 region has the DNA TGTGCCAGCAGTCAGAATTTCCGGACTAGCGGGGGAGAGACCCAGTACTTC.

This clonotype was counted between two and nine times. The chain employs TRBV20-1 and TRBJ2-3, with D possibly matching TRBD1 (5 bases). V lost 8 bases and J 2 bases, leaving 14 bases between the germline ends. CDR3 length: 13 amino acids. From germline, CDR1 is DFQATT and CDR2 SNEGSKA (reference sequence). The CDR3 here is CSPRDSFTDTQYF. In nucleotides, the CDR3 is TGCAGTCCGAGAGACAGTTTCACAGATACGCAGTATTTT.

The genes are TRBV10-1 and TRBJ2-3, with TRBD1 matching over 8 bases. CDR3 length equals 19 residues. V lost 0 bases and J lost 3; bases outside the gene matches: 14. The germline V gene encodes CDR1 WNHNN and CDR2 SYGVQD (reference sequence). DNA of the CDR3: TGCGCCAGCAGTGAGTCTGGAGCAGGGGGCGTTGGTGGGACAGATACGCAGTATTTT. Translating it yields CASSESGAGGVGGTDTQYF.

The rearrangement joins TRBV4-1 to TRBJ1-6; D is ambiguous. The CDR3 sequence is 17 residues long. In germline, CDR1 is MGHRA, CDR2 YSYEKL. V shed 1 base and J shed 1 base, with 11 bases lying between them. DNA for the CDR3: TGCGCCAGCAGCCAAGGTAGAGCCCTATCCTATAATTCACCCCTCCACTTT. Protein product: CASSQGRALSYNSPLHF.

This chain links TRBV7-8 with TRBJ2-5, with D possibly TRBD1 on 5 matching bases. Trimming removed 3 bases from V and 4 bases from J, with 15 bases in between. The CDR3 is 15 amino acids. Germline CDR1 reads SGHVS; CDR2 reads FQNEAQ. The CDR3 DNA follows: TGTGCCAGCAGCTTTGATGCAGGGCTTCTAGAGACCCAGTACTTC. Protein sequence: CASSFDAGLLETQYF. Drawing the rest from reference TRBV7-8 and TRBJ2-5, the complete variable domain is GAGVSQSPRYKVAKRGQDVALRCDPISGHVSLFWYQQALGQGPEFLTYFQNEAQLDKSGLPSDRFFAERPEGSVSTLKIQRTQQEDSAVYLCASSFDAGLLETQYFGPGTRLLVL.

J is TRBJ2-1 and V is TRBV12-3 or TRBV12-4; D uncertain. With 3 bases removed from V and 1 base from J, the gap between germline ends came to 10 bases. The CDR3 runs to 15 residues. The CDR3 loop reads CASSFRRASYNEQFF. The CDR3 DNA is TGTGCCAGCAGTTTTCGGCGAGCATCCTACAATGAGCAGTTCTTC.

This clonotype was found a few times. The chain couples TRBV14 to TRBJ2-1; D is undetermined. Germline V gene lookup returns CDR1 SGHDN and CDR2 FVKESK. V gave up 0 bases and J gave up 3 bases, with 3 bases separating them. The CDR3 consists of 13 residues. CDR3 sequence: CASSQELYNEQFF. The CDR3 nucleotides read TGTGCCAGCAGCCAAGAACTCTACAATGAGCAGTTCTTC. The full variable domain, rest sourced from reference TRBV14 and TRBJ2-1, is EAGVTQFPSHSVIEKGQTVTLRCDPISGHDNLYWYRRVMGKEIKFLLHFVKESKQDESGMPNNRFLAERTGGTYSTLKVQPAELEDSGVYFCASSQELYNEQFFGPGTRLTVL.

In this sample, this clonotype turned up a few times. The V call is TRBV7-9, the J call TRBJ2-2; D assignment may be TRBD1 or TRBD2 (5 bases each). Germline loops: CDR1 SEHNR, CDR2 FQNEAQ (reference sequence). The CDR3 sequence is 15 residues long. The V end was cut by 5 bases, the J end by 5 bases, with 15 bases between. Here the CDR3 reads CASSLRDPRTGELFF. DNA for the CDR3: TGTGCCAGCAGCCTCCGGGACCCGAGGACCGGGGAGCTGTTTTTT.

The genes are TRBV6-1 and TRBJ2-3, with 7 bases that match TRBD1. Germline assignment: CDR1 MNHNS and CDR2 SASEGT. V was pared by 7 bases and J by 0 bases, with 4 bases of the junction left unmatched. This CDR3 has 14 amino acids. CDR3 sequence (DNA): TGTGCCAGCATGGAACAGGGGAGCACAGATACGCAGTATTTT. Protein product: CASMEQGSTDTQYF.